These 29 T cell receptor beta chains share one sample of origin, sequenced in a study of cytomegalovirus exposure and HLA in healthy donors. The study ran its PCR with 60 Vbeta and 13 Jbeta primers. Generated by immunoSEQ multiplex PCR, the TCRdb table keeps only in-frame clones and is missing some. The data hold approximately 100,000 clones, with 65% to 80% observed a single time. The sequenced material came from PBMCs. The receptor source for this set is a man in his forties in good health and CMV-seropositive.

This clone came up a few times. The V gene is TRBV2, the J gene TRBJ1-1; 12 bases map to TRBD1. The CDR3 has 17 residues. The V gene's germline CDR1 is SNHLY and CDR2 FYNNEI. Unmatched junction bases numbered 9, after V lost 3 bases and J lost 4 bases. In DNA, the CDR3 is TGTGCCAGCAGTGATTTAGGGACAGGGGGCGGGATCACTGAAGCTTTCTTT. It translates to CASSDLGTGGGITEAFF.

V usage is TRBV2 and J usage is TRBJ2-5; 13 nucleotides agree with TRBD2. The CDR3 is 15 residues long. Germline V gene sequence: CDR1 SNHLY, CDR2 FYNNEI. The junction had 2 bases not matched to a gene; V was cut back by 6 bases and J by 1 base. CDR3 DNA sequence: TGTGCCAGCAGGAGACTAGCGGGGGGCCAAGAGACCCAGTACTTC. Translation: CASRRLAGGQETQYF.

The chain is built from TRBV25-1 and TRBJ1-6; 9 bases fit TRBD1. Germline V gene lookup returns CDR1 MGHDK and CDR2 SYGVNS. CDR3 size: 16 residues. V lost 3 bases and J lost 6; bases outside the gene matches: 6. The CDR3 DNA reads as TGTGCCAGCAGTGATAAACAGGGGGCGGGTAATTCACCCCTCCACTTT. It codes for CASSDKQGAGNSPLHF.

The CDR3 spells CASSGVRNTDTQYF. In nucleotides, the CDR3 is TGCGCCAGCAGCGGAGTGAGAAACACAGATACGCAGTATTTT. The V and J genes are TRBV5-1 and TRBJ2-3; D gene uncertain. V lost 4 bases and J 2 bases, leaving 11 bases between the germline ends. The CDR3 runs to 14 residues. Per germline, CDR1 SGHRS and CDR2 YFSETQ. The variable domain in full, completed from reference TRBV5-1 and TRBJ2-3, reads KAGVTQTPRYLIKTRGQQVTLSCSPISGHRSVSWYQQTPGQGLQFLFEYFSETQRNKGNFPGRFSGRQFSNSRSEMNVSTLELGDSALYLCASSGVRNTDTQYFGPGTRLTVL.

J is TRBJ2-7 and V is TRBV5-1, with 7 bases aligning to TRBD2. The germline CDR1 and CDR2 sequences are SGHRS and YFSETQ. Trimming removed 3 bases from V and 4 bases from J; junction bases left unmatched: 1. The CDR3 sequence is 12 residues long. The CDR3 region has the DNA TGCGCCAGCAGCTGGGAGGGATACGAGCAGTACTTC. This codes for CASSWEGYEQYF. The complete variable domain, with remaining parts taken from reference TRBV5-1 and TRBJ2-7, reads KAGVTQTPRYLIKTRGQQVTLSCSPISGHRSVSWYQQTPGQGLQFLFEYFSETQRNKGNFPGRFSGRQFSNSRSEMNVSTLELGDSALYLCASSWEGYEQYFGPGTRLTVT.

The chain uses TRBV9 and TRBJ2-1; TRBD2 aligns across 7 bases. The CDR3 loop spans 15 amino acids. The V gene end was trimmed by 0 bases and the J gene end by 5 bases; junction bases not matched to a gene: 5. Germline V CDR1 and CDR2: SGDLS, YYNGEE. CDR3 amino acids: CASSVDGGGNNEQFF. CDR3 DNA: TGTGCCAGCAGCGTAGATGGGGGGGGAAACAATGAGCAGTTCTTC. Together with reference TRBV9 and TRBJ2-1, the CDR3 gives the full variable domain: DSGVTQTPKHLITATGQRVTLRCSPRSGDLSVYWYQQSLDQGLQFLIQYYNGEERAKGNILERFSAQQFPDLHSELNLSSLELGDSALYFCASSVDGGGNNEQFFGPGTRLTVL.

The chain carries TRBV6-5 and TRBJ2-7; 10 nucleotides align to TRBD1. After removal of 7 bases from V and 4 bases from J, the junction contained 4 bases not matched to a gene. CDR1 and CDR2 (germline): MNHEY, SVGAGI. The CDR3 is 13 amino acids. DNA of the CDR3: TGTGCCAGCACCGGGGGACAGGGGTACGAGCAGTACTTC. Translation: CASTGGQGYEQYF.

This clone was seen more than once but under ten times. This chain links TRBV6-5 with TRBJ1-2, with D perhaps TRBD1 (5 bases). Germline V gene lookup returns CDR1 MNHEY and CDR2 SVGAGI. This CDR3 region has 15 residues. Trimming stripped 1 base from V and 0 bases from J, with 9 bases between. This CDR3 is CASSYFGGSNYGYTF. DNA of the CDR3: TGTGCCAGCAGTTACTTCGGGGGATCTAACTATGGCTACACCTTC.

In its sample, this clone was seen a few times. The V gene is TRBV7-2, the J gene TRBJ1-1; possible D gene TRBD1, 6 bases. This CDR3 comprises 18 residues. Germline CDR1 and CDR2: SGHTA and FQGNSA. V was shortened by 1 base and J by 5 bases, with 23 bases between the two germline ends. The CDR3 reads CASSLVGVFGGGGTEAFF. CDR3 bases: TGTGCCAGCAGCTTAGTGGGGGTATTCGGCGGGGGCGGGACTGAAGCTTTCTTT.

The chain links TRBV28 to TRBJ1-5; weak D call: TRBD1 (5 bases). The CDR3 has 15 residues. Trimming removed 3 bases from V and 1 base from J, with 10 bases in between. From germline, CDR1 is MDHEN and CDR2 SYDVKM. In DNA form, the CDR3 reads TGTGCCAGCAGTTTGTCCTCAGGGAGCAATCAGCCCCAGCATTTT. Its protein is CASSLSSGSNQPQHF. Using reference TRBV28 and TRBJ1-5 for the parts outside the CDR3, the full variable domain is DVKVTQSSRYLVKRTGEKVFLECVQDMDHENMFWYRQDPGLGLRLIYFSYDVKMKEKGDIPEGYSVSREKKERFSLILESASTNQTSMYLCASSLSSGSNQPQHFGDGTRLSIL.

The V and J genes are TRBV27 and TRBJ1-2, with TRBD1 identical over 8 bases. The V segment lost 4 bases and the J segment 3 bases; nucleotides outside the gene matches: 1. CDR1 is MNHEY, CDR2 SMNVEV, per germline (reference sequence). The length of the CDR3 is 13 residues. The CDR3 DNA reads TGTGCCAGCAGTTCACAGGGGGACTATGGCTACACCTTC. It is translated as CASSSQGDYGYTF.

The chain joins TRBV2 to TRBJ1-2, with TRBD1 as a possible D gene (5 bases). Trimming took 5 bases from V and 4 from J, leaving 20 bases between them. CDR1 is SNHLY and CDR2 is FYNNEI in the germline V gene. This CDR3 has 16 amino acids. DNA for the CDR3: TGTGCCAGCAGTCCGCTTCGTCCTGGGGCTAGCTATGGCTACACCTTC. It translates to CASSPLRPGASYGYTF.

This chain uses TRBV2 with TRBJ2-3; TRBD1 is a possible D gene (6 bases). The V gene's germline CDR1 is SNHLY and CDR2 FYNNEI. The CDR3 is 13 amino acids. V was shortened by 8 bases and J by 2 bases, with 11 bases between the two germline ends. The CDR3 DNA reads TGTGCCAGCCTGGACAGTCCCACAGATACGCAGTATTTT. The encoded protein is CASLDSPTDTQYF.

The V gene is TRBV7-2, the J gene TRBJ2-6, with a weak D call TRBD2 (6 bases). V was clipped by 5 bases and J by 2 bases, with 10 bases between them. This CDR3 is built from 15 residues. The germline V gene encodes CDR1 SGHTA and CDR2 FQGNSA. The CDR3: CASSKRGAGANVLTF. The CDR3 DNA reads TGTGCCAGCAGCAAGCGCGGGGCTGGGGCCAACGTCCTGACTTTC.

The chain employs TRBV7-2 and TRBJ1-1; D is possibly TRBD1 (6 bases). Germline-derived CDR1 and CDR2 are SGHTA and FQGNSA. V was clipped by 2 bases and J by 2 bases, with 12 bases between them. CDR3 size: 15 residues. The CDR3 sequence is CASSLTRGPNTEAFF. For the CDR3, the DNA is TGTGCCAGCAGCTTAACGCGGGGGCCAAACACTGAAGCTTTCTTT. Combining the CDR3 with reference TRBV7-2 and TRBJ1-1 gives the whole variable domain GAGVSQSPSNKVTEKGKDVELRCDPISGHTALYWYRQSLGQGLEFLIYFQGNSAPDKSGLPSDRFSAERTGGSVSTLTIQRTQQEDSAVYLCASSLTRGPNTEAFFGQGTRLTVV.

CDR3 sequence: CASSSMQGAILNEQFF. The CDR3, as DNA: TGTGCCAGCAGCTCGATGCAGGGGGCTATCCTAAATGAGCAGTTCTTC. The chain uses TRBV7-3 and TRBJ2-1, with 8 bases identical to TRBD1. Germline V gene sequence: CDR1 SGHTA, CDR2 FQGTGA. The CDR3 totals 16 residues. With 4 bases clipped from V and 7 bases from J, the junction kept 12 bases outside the gene matches.

V and J are TRBV19 and TRBJ1-5; 7 nucleotides line up with TRBD1. CDR3 size: 15 residues. The junction had 8 bases not matched to a gene; V was cut back by 4 bases and J by 5 bases. CDR1 is LNHDA and CDR2 is SQIVND in the germline V gene (reference sequence). The CDR3 region has the DNA TGTGCCAGTAGTACGACAGGGTCTGGTTATCAGCCCCAGCATTTT. Protein product: CASSTTGSGYQPQHF.

To note about this clone: Other DNA sequences in this specimen translate into the identical CDR3. V gene TRBV4-1 combines with J gene TRBJ2-1; the D is unclear. Germline lookup yields CDR1 MGHRA and CDR2 YSYEKL. V gave up 0 bases and J gave up 4 bases, with 10 bases separating them. The CDR3 spans 15 residues. CDR3 nucleotide sequence: TGCGCCAGCAGCCAAGATCGTGGCCTGTACAATGAGCAGTTCTTC. The encoded protein is CASSQDRGLYNEQFF.

The chain uses TRBV2 and TRBJ2-1, with D possibly TRBD1 on 6 matching bases. Trimming shortened V by 6 bases and J by 0 bases, and 18 bases separated the two germline ends. Germline CDR1 SNHLY, CDR2 FYNNEI. This CDR3 comprises 17 residues. In DNA, the CDR3 is TGTGCCAGCAGGCGCAGGACAGTGCCTAGCTCCTACAATGAGCAGTTCTTC. Its translation: CASRRRTVPSSYNEQFF.

This clone was detected a few times. The chain couples TRBV7-2 to TRBJ1-4, with 10 bases that match TRBD1. The J segment lost 8 bases and the V segment lost 1 base, leaving 10 bases of the junction unmatched. The length of the CDR3 is 17 residues. Germline V gene sequence: CDR1 SGHTA, CDR2 FQGNSA. The CDR3 DNA reads as TGTGCCAGCAGCTTAGGGCTCGGGACAGGGGTCGGGGAAAAACTGTTTTTT. This gives the protein CASSLGLGTGVGEKLFF.

This clone showed up just a few times. One end of the junction is discordant with germline, which a read error may explain. V gene TRBV4-1 combines with J gene TRBJ2-1, with 7 bases identical to TRBD2. Germline CDR1 reads MGHRA; CDR2 reads YSYEKL. The length of the CDR3 is 17 residues. The CDR3 loop is CASSPRGAAGSFNEQFF. The CDR3 DNA reads TGCGCCAGCAGCCCGAGAGGGGCAGCGGGGTCCTTCAATGAGCAGTTCTTC.

The genes are TRBV5-1 and TRBJ2-7, with TRBD1 matching over 9 bases. The CDR3 totals 15 residues. The ends lost 4 bases at V and 3 bases at J; junction bases unmatched: 8. Per the germline V gene, CDR1 is SGHRS and CDR2 is YFSETQ. The CDR3: CASSQGTGSLYEQYF. As DNA, the CDR3 is TGCGCCAGCAGCCAAGGGACAGGGAGTCTCTACGAGCAGTACTTC.

The chain employs TRBV28 and TRBJ1-2; TRBD1 might be the D (6 bases). Deletions cut 6 bases from V and 3 bases from J, with 8 bases between. The CDR3 runs to 12 residues. The V gene's germline CDR1 is MDHEN and CDR2 SYDVKM. The CDR3 loop is CASRRGYYGYTF. The CDR3 bases are TGTGCCAGCAGGAGGGGGTACTATGGCTACACCTTC.

The V and J genes are TRBV4-3 and TRBJ2-2; TRBD2 matches 16 bases. Germline assignment: CDR1 LGHNA and CDR2 YSLEER. J was trimmed by 6 bases and V by 8 bases; bases with no gene match: 12. The CDR3 has 18 residues. The CDR3 DNA reads TGCGCCAGCCGCAAATACGGGACTAGCGGGGGGGCCGCCGGGGAGCTGTTTTTT. This gives the protein CASRKYGTSGGAAGELFF.

On this clone itself: The junction and the germline gene differ at one end; a read error may be behind it. The CDR3 DNA is TGTGCCACCAGCCAAAGGGCAGGGGATCAGCCCCAGCATTTT. Translation: CATSQRAGDQPQHF. This rearrangement joins TRBV7-2 to TRBJ1-5; TRBD1 might be the D (6 bases). Germline V gene lookup returns CDR1 SGHTA and CDR2 FQGNSA. This CDR3 spans 14 amino acids.

V is TRBV7-3 and J is TRBJ1-6; a possible D gene is TRBD1 (6 bases). Germline lookup yields CDR1 SGHTA and CDR2 FQGTGA. The CDR3 length is 16 residues. V gave up 5 bases and J gave up 7 bases, with 18 bases separating them. In DNA, the CDR3 is TGTGCCAGCAGCCTAAGGCGGTTTGGGGGCAATTCACCCCTCCACTTT. Translation gives CASSLRRFGGNSPLHF.

The chain has TRBV28 and TRBJ2-7; no firm D call. V was clipped by 7 bases and J by 6 bases, with 16 bases between them. Germline values: CDR1 MDHEN, CDR2 SYDVKM. This CDR3 is 13 amino acids long. The CDR3 region is CASTLPSRPEQYF. CDR3 DNA sequence: TGTGCCAGCACGCTCCCCAGTCGTCCCGAGCAGTACTTC.

For the CDR3, the DNA is TGTGCCAGCACTAGCGGGGACAAACCCACAGATACGCAGTATTTT. Translating gives CASTSGDKPTDTQYF. V gene TRBV7-6 combines with J gene TRBJ2-3; 9 nucleotides match TRBD2. The trim removed 7 bases at V and 2 bases at J, leaving 7 bases unmatched. Germline CDR1 and CDR2: SGHVS and FNYEAQ. This CDR3 is 15 amino acids long.

A few counts support this clone. The chain joins TRBV9 to TRBJ1-5; 12 bases match TRBD1. The CDR3 sequence is 16 residues long. CDR1 is SGDLS, CDR2 YYNGEE, per germline. V shed 3 bases, J shed 3 bases, and the junction held 4 bases outside the gene matches. This CDR3 reads CASSEGTGGPNQPQHF. The CDR3, as DNA: TGTGCCAGCAGCGAGGGGACAGGGGGCCCCAATCAGCCCCAGCATTTT.